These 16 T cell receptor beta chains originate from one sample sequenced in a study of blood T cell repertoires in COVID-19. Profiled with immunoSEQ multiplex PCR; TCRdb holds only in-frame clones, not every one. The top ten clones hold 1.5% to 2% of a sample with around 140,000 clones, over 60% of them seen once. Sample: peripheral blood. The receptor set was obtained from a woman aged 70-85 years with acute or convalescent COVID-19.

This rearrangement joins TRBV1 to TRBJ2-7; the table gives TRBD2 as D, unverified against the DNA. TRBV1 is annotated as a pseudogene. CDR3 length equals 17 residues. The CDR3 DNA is TGCACCAGCAGCCAAGATGCGGCTAGCGGGGGGGTATACGAGCAGTACTTC. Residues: CTSSQDAASGGVYEQYF.

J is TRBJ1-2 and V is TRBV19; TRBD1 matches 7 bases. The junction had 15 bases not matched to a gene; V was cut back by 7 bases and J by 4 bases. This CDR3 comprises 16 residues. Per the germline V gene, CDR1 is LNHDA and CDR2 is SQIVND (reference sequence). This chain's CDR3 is CASTVAFGTESYGYTF. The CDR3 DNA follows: TGTGCCAGTACCGTAGCGTTCGGGACAGAATCCTATGGCTACACCTTC.

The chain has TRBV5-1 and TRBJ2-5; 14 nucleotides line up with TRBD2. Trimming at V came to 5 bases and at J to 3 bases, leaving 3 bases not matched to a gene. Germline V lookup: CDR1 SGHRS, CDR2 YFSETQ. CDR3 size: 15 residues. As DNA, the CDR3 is TGCGCCAGCAGGAAGGGACTAGCGGGAGAAGAGACCCAGTACTTC. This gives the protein CASRKGLAGEETQYF. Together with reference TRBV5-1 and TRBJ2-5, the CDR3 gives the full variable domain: KAGVTQTPRYLIKTRGQQVTLSCSPISGHRSVSWYQQTPGQGLQFLFEYFSETQRNKGNFPGRFSGRQFSNSRSEMNVSTLELGDSALYLCASRKGLAGEETQYFGPGTRLLVL.

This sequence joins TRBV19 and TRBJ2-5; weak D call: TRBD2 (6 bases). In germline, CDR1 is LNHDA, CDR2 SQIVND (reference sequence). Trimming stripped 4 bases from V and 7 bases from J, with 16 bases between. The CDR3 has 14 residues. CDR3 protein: CASSTVVQEGTQYF. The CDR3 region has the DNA TGTGCCAGTAGTACCGTCGTCCAGGAGGGGACCCAGTACTTC.

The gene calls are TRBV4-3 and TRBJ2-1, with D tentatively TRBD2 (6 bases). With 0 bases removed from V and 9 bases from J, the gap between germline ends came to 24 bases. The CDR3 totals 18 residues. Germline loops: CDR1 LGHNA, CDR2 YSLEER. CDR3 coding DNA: TGCGCCAGCAGCCAAGATCTCAACCGGGGGTCCGACCTGGGTGAGCAGTTCTTC. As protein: CASSQDLNRGSDLGEQFF.

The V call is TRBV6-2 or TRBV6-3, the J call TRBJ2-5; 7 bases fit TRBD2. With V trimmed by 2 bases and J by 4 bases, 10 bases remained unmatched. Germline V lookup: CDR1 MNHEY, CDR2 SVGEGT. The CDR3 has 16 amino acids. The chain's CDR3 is CASSYRSGAGVETQYF. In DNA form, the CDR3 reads TGTGCCAGCAGTTACCGTTCCGGGGCGGGGGTAGAGACCCAGTACTTC.

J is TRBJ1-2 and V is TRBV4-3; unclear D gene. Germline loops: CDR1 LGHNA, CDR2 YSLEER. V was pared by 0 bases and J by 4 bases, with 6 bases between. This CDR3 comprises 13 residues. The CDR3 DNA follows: TGCGCCAGCAGCCAAGAGGCCCTCTATGGCTACACCTTC. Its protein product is CASSQEALYGYTF.

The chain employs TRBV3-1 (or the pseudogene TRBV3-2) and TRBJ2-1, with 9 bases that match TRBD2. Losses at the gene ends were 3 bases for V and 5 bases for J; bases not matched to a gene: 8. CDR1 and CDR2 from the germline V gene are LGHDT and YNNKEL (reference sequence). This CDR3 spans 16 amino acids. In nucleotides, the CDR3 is TGTGCCAGCAGCCATTCTGCGGGAGGGATCCACAATGAGCAGTTCTTC. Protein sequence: CASSHSAGGIHNEQFF.

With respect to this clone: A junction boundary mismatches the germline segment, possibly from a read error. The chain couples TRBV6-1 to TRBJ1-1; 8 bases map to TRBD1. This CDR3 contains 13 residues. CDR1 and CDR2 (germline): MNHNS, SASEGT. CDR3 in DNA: TGTGCCAGCAGTGAATGGCAGGGGGCTGATGCTTTCTTT. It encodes CASSEWQGADAFF.

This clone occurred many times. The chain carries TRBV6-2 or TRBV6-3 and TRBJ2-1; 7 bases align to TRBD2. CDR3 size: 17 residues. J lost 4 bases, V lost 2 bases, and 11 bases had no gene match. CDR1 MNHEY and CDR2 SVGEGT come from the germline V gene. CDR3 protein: CASSYSPPSGVYNEQFF. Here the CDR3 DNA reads TGTGCCAGCAGTTACAGTCCCCCTAGCGGCGTGTACAATGAGCAGTTCTTC.

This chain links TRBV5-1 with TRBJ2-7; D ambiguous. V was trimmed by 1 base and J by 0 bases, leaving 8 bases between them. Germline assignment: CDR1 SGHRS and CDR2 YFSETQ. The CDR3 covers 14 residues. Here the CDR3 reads CASSLLASSYEQYF. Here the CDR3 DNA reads TGCGCCAGCAGCTTGCTGGCTAGCTCCTACGAGCAGTACTTC. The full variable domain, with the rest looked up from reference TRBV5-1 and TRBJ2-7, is KAGVTQTPRYLIKTRGQQVTLSCSPISGHRSVSWYQQTPGQGLQFLFEYFSETQRNKGNFPGRFSGRQFSNSRSEMNVSTLELGDSALYLCASSLLASSYEQYFGPGTRLTVT.

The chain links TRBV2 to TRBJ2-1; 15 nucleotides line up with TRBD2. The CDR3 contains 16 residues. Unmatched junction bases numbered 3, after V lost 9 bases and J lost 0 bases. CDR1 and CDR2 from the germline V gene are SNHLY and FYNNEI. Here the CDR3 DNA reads TGTGCCAGTAGGACTAGCGGGAGGGCCTCCTACAATGAGCAGTTCTTC. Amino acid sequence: CASRTSGRASYNEQFF.

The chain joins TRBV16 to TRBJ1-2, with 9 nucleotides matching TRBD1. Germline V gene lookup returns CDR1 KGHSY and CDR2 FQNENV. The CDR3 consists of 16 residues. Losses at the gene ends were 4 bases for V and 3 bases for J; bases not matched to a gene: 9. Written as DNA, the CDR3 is TGTGCCAGCAGCCCATCCCGGGACAGGGTATACTATGGCTACACCTTC. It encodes CASSPSRDRVYYGYTF.

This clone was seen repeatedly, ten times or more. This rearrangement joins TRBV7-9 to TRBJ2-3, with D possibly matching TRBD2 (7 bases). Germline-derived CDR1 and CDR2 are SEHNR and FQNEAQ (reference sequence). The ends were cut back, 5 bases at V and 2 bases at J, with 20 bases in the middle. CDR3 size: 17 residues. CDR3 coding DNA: TGTGCCAGCAGCCCACCTAGGGGGGGGGTTATCACAGATACGCAGTATTTT. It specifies CASSPPRGGVITDTQYF.

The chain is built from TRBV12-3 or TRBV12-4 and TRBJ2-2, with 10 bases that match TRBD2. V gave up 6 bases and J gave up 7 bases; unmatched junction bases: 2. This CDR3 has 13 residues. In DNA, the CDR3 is TGTGCCAGCAGGTGGACTAGCGGCGGGGAGCTGTTTTTT. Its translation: CASRWTSGGELFF.

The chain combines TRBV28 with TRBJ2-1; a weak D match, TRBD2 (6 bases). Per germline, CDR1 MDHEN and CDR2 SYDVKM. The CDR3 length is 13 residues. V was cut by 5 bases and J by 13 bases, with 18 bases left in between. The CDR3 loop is CASSGGVAVIQFF. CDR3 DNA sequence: TGTGCCAGCAGTGGCGGGGTTGCGGTGATTCAGTTCTTC.